These 5 T cell receptor beta chains came from one sample sequenced in a study of T cells in Graves' hyperthyroidism and ophthalmopathy (dated by TCRdb to between 2018 and 2021). The library was generated by multiplex PCR. The sequencer listed for this sample is Illumina HiSeq 2000. The TCR beta CDR3 regions were amplified from the RNA transcripts. A first-round RT-PCR of the TCR CDR3 used the HTBI primer set with the Qiagen OneStep RT-PCR kit. Using fastp at Q25 and MiXCR, TCRdb reprocessed the public reads and kept productive beta chains. When rows share a CDR3 protein, they turn into one entry using the most common DNA and genes. The sample data list over 350,000 distinct CDR3 sequences, and 14% to 15% of these were observed just once. The ten largest clones add up to roughly 13% of the sample. Sequencing was performed on blood. These receptors were taken from a man younger than 35 with Graves' ophthalmopathy.

This rearrangement joins TRBV6-1 to TRBJ2-3; D ambiguous. The CDR3 totals 13 residues. Germline loops: CDR1 MNHNS, CDR2 SASEGT. Trimming removed 4 bases at V and 4 bases at J, with 9 bases between. The chain's CDR3 is CASSGLSADTQYF. For the CDR3, the DNA is TGTGCCAGCAGTGGACTGAGTGCAGATACGCAGTATTTT.

This clonotype has a count of ten or more. This chain uses TRBV12-3 or TRBV12-4 with TRBJ1-4, with 9 bases matching TRBD1. J lost 8 bases, V lost 5 bases, and 6 bases had no gene match. This CDR3 contains 14 residues. The DNA of the CDR3 is TGTGCCAGCAGTCGGGACAGGGTGGGGGAAAAACTGTTTTTT. Encoded protein: CASSRDRVGEKLFF.

This clonotype has just a few counts. The chain couples TRBV2 to TRBJ2-2, with D tentatively TRBD2 (6 bases). The V gene's germline CDR1 is SNHLY and CDR2 FYNNEI. The ends were cut back, 5 bases at V and 4 bases at J, with 8 bases in the middle. CDR3 size: 13 residues. The CDR3 nucleotides are TGTGCCAGCAGTTGGGGACTCACCGGGGAGCTGTTTTTT. As protein: CASSWGLTGELFF.

The sample holds many counts of this clonotype. The chain has TRBV12-3 or TRBV12-4 and TRBJ2-3; no definite D call. The CDR3 is 13 residues long. Trimming removed 4 bases from V and 2 bases from J, with 7 bases in between. The CDR3 DNA reads as TGTGCCAGCAGTTCACTCGTCACAGATACGCAGTATTTT. Translated: CASSSLVTDTQYF.

This clonotype was counted at least ten times. The genes are TRBV13 and TRBJ2-7; 10 positions match TRBD2. Germline CDR1 PRHDT, CDR2 FYEKMQ (reference sequence). V shed 6 bases, J shed 3 bases, and the junction held 5 bases outside the gene matches. This CDR3 has 14 amino acids. CDR3 protein: CASRKSGRGYEQYF. CDR3 nucleotide sequence: TGTGCCAGCAGGAAAAGCGGGAGGGGCTACGAGCAGTACTTC.